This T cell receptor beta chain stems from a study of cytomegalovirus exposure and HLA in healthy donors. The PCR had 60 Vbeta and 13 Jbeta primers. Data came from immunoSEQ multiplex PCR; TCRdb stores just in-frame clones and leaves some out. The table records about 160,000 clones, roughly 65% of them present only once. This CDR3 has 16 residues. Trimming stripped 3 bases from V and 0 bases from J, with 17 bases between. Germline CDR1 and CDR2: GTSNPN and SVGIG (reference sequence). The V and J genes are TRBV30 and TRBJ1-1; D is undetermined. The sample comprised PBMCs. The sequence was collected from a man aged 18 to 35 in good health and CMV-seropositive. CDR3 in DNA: TGTGCCTGGAGGGAGGTCGGTACGATTATGAACACTGAAGCTTTCTTT. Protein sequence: CAWREVGTIMNTEAFF.